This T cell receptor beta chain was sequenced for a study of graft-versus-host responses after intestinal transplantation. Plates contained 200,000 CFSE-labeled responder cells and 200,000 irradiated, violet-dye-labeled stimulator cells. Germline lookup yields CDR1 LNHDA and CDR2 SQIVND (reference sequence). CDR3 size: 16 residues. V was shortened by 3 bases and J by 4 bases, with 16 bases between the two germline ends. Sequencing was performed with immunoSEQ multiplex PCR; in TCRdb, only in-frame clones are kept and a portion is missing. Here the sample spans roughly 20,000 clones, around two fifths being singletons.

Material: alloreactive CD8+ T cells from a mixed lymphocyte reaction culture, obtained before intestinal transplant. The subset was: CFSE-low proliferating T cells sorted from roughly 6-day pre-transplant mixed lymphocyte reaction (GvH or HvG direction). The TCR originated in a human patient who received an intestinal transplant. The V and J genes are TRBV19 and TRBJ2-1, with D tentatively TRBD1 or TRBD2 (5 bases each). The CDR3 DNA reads TGTGCCAGTAGTATCTTAATCCGGGACCCGTACAATGAGCAGTTCTTC. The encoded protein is CASSILIRDPYNEQFF.